This entry is about one T cell receptor beta chain. The antigen is not known. V was clipped by 4 bases and J by 4 bases, with 16 bases between them. The V gene's germline CDR1 is SGHTA and CDR2 FQGNSA. This CDR3 region has 15 residues. The sample is drawn from a study of blood T cells in healthy people across ages. Isolating PBMCs gave at least 6 million of these cells per sample. The use of a sample-barcoded 5' primer and a J-beta primer mix characterized a second PCR of roughly 7 to 11 cycles. Carrying 12 random nucleotides, a template-switch adaptor labeled each individual cDNA molecule. TCRdb used MiXCR to reprocess the 5' RACE reads, holding one entry per CDR3 protein. The table includes 800,000 or so distinct CDR3 sequences, about 46% detected once. Study-level findings and limits: Older individuals had lower TCR beta diversity per million T cells (the decline was roughly linear). Naive T cell percentage strongly correlated with TCR beta diversity.

The V and J genes are TRBV7-2 and TRBJ1-1; D is possibly TRBD1 (5 bases). The sequencing input was blood. This TCR was sampled from a man at least 80 years old in good health. CDR3 region: CASSSGPTPSTEAFF. The CDR3 nucleotides read TGTGCCAGCAGCTCAGGGCCAACTCCGAGCACTGAAGCTTTCTTT. Looking up the rest from reference TRBV7-2 and TRBJ1-1 gives the full variable domain: GAGVSQSPSNKVTEKGKDVELRCDPISGHTALYWYRQSLGQGLEFLIYFQGNSAPDKSGLPSDRFSAERTGGSVSTLTIQRTQQEDSAVYLCASSSGPTPSTEAFFGQGTRLTVV.